This record covers a single TCR beta chain. Its antigen remains unidentified. Sequencing used immunoSEQ multiplex PCR; TCRdb keeps in-frame clones, though not all of them. The repertoire holds approximately 130,000 clones, with roughly 90% as singletons. The donors were in the roughly 110-subject validation cohort, distinct from the approximately 700-subject first cohort. The sample comes from a study of cytomegalovirus exposure and HLA in healthy donors. Notes on the study in general: The finding came from a later analysis; first-cohort TCR clusters tended to co-occur in the approximately 120 validation repertoires. The study found most TCR sequences rare, yet found some public TCRs in many donors. According to the study, 160 or so TCR beta chains were cytomegalovirus-associated.

Germline V gene lookup returns CDR1 SGHRS and CDR2 YFSETQ. This CDR3 is built from 18 residues. The V and J ends lost 4 bases and 4 bases, in that order; junction bases with no gene match: 13. The chain uses TRBV5-1 and TRBJ2-7; 14 bases line up with TRBD2. The TCR comes from a woman aged 18-35 years in good health and CMV-seronegative. Sequencing was performed on PBMCs. CDR3 region: CASSQGTSGSFSRYEQYF. The DNA of the CDR3 is TGCGCCAGCAGCCAGGGGACTAGCGGGAGTTTTTCCCGTTACGAGCAGTACTTC.